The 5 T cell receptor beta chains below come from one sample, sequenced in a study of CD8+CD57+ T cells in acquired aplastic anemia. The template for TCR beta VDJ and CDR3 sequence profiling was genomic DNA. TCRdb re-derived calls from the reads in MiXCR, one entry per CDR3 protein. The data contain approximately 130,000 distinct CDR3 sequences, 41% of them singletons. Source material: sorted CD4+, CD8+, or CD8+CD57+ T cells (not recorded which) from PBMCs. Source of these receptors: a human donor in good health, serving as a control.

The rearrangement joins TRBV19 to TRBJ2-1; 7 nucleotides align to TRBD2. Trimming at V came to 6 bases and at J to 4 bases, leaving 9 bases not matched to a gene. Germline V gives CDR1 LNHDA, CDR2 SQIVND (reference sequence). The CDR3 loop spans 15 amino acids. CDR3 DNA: TGTGCCAGTAGGAAAATAGCGGGTGTTTACAATGAGCAGTTCTTC. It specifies CASRKIAGVYNEQFF.

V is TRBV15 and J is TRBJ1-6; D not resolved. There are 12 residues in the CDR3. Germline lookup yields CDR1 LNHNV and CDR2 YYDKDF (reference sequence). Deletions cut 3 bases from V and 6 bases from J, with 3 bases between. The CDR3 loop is CATSRGNSPLHF. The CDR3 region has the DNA TGTGCCACCAGCAGGGGTAATTCACCCCTCCACTTT.

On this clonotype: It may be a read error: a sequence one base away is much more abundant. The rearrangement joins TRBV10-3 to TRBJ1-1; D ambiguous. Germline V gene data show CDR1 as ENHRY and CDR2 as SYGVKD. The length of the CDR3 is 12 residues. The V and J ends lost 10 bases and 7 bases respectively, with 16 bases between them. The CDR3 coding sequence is TGTGCCAGCAAAACCGGGCATAGTGAAGCTTTCTTT. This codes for CASKTGHSEAFF.

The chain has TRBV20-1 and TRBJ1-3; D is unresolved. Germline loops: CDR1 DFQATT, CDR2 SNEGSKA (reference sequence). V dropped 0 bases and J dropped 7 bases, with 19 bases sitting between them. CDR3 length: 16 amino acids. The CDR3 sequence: CSARESGRRGSNTIYF. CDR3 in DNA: TGCAGTGCTAGAGAATCCGGGCGCCGAGGGTCTAACACCATATATTTT.

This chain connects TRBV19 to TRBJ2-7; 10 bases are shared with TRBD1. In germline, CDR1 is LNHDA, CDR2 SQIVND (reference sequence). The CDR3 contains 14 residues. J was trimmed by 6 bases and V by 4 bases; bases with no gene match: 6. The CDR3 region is CASSTGTGVAEQYF. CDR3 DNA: TGTGCCAGTAGTACCGGGACAGGGGTAGCCGAGCAGTACTTC.